This is a list of T cell receptor beta chains from one sample in a study of cytomegalovirus exposure and HLA in healthy donors. Profiling relied on immunoSEQ multiplex PCR, and the TCRdb table lists in-frame clones only, not all of them. The sample carries about 140,000 clones, around 80% recorded once. Material: PBMCs. The source is a male donor in good health and CMV-seropositive. CDR3s leave out the opening cysteine and the closing phenylalanine or tryptophan.

v_gene: TRBV19
CDR3aa: ASSRQGDTEAF

v_gene: TRBV9
CDR3aa: ASSVAWQLNTEAF

v_gene: TRBV10-2
CDR3aa: ASTPTKGVADTQY

v_gene: TRBV6-1
CDR3aa: ASSETGAFTEAF

v_gene: TRBV27
CDR3aa: ASSPLTGVEQF

v_gene: TRBV6-1
CDR3aa: ASSGGPKLF

v_gene: TRBV6-5
CDR3aa: ASSYSTIQGNYGYT

v_gene: TRBV13
CDR3aa: ASSLQGNQPQH

v_gene: TRBV27
CDR3aa: ASSLLTGGNYGYT

v_gene: TRBV7-6
CDR3aa: ASSFSQLNTGELF

v_gene: TRBV4-1
CDR3aa: ASSQDPRGYNEQF

v_gene: TRBV27
CDR3aa: ASSSHRGRGEKLF

v_gene: TRBV7-8
CDR3aa: ASSLGSSGSGYEQF

v_gene: TRBV5-1
CDR3aa: ASSFRGLGTEAF

v_gene: TRBV2
CDR3aa: ASSGTVSTDTQY

v_gene: TRBV7-9
CDR3aa: ASSSKRGSYEQY

v_gene: TRBV14
CDR3aa: ASSQDVAGGRTDTQY

v_gene: TRBV7-8
CDR3aa: ASSYSLGLVVDEQF

v_gene: TRBV9
CDR3aa: ASSVAGGGGYQETQY

v_gene: TRBV7-8
CDR3aa: ASSLAGGLNTEAF

v_gene: TRBV10-3
CDR3aa: AISDSRGGTEAF

v_gene: TRBV5-1
CDR3aa: ASSPRTVPNTGELF

v_gene: TRBV4-1
CDR3aa: ASSQPGQGMNEQF

v_gene: TRBV27
CDR3aa: ASSQLTGGRIQPQH

v_gene: TRBV29-1
CDR3aa: SVSDIYGYT

v_gene: TRBV6-1
CDR3aa: ASSDAAYGYT

v_gene: TRBV6-5
CDR3aa: ASRPAVYSYNEQF

v_gene: TRBV18
CDR3aa: ASSPPGLALETQY

v_gene: TRBV19
CDR3aa: ASGESGAGWEQY

v_gene: TRBV11-2
CDR3aa: ASSLGYSGSKDEQF

v_gene: TRBV27
CDR3aa: ASSFGRGYNEQF

v_gene: TRBV7-3
CDR3aa: ASSLTPSDSSGGYT

v_gene: TRBV6-6
CDR3aa: ASSRGTDNTEAF

v_gene: TRBV11-3
CDR3aa: ASSLDGRGYPSGRTHEQY

v_gene: TRBV11-3
CDR3aa: ASSQGTGENTEAF

v_gene: TRBV4-2
CDR3aa: ASSPYLQAQQFPGTDTQY

v_gene: TRBV28
CDR3aa: ASLNRGQVYGYT

v_gene: TRBV19
CDR3aa: ASSLRDNYGYT

v_gene: TRBV7-6
CDR3aa: ASSEQGAYEKLF

v_gene: TRBV19
CDR3aa: ASRATEAF

v_gene: TRBV5-1
CDR3aa: ASSLTSPAGYGYT

v_gene: TRBV25-1
CDR3aa: ASSESQRAQETQY

v_gene: TRBV28
CDR3aa: ASTGGGATDTQY

v_gene: TRBV6-1
CDR3aa: ASSEAGLAGGPFQY

v_gene: TRBV9
CDR3aa: ASSVTRLAGAYNEQF